This TCR beta chain emerged from a study of blood T cells in healthy people across ages. Study-level results: Naive T cell percentage showed a strong correlation with the diversity of TCR beta. Diversity estimated from one million T cells was considered an underestimate. Higher diversity, along with more naive CD4+ cells, distinguished long-lived donors from aged donors. What prevented conclusive comparison of naive and antigen-experienced cells was that PBMCs were unsorted.

Details on this clonotype: As yet, its antigen is unknown.

The CDR3 extends over 13 amino acids. The germline gives CDR1 MNHEY, CDR2 SVGAGI. V dropped 6 bases and J dropped 5 bases, with 13 bases sitting between them. Next came a second PCR, run for about 7 to 11 cycles, which used a sample-barcoded 5' primer along with a J-beta primer mix. One entry per CDR3 protein, called by TCRdb with MiXCR from the 5' RACE reads. The sample has 660,000 or so distinct CDR3 sequences; under 70% are singletons. Specimen: blood. This TCR was sampled from a man in his fifties or sixties in good health. The genes are TRBV6-5 and TRBJ1-1; D is unclear. In DNA form, the CDR3 reads TGTGCCAGCAGATACAGAAGGGATACTGAAGCTTTCTTT. This encodes CASRYRRDTEAFF.